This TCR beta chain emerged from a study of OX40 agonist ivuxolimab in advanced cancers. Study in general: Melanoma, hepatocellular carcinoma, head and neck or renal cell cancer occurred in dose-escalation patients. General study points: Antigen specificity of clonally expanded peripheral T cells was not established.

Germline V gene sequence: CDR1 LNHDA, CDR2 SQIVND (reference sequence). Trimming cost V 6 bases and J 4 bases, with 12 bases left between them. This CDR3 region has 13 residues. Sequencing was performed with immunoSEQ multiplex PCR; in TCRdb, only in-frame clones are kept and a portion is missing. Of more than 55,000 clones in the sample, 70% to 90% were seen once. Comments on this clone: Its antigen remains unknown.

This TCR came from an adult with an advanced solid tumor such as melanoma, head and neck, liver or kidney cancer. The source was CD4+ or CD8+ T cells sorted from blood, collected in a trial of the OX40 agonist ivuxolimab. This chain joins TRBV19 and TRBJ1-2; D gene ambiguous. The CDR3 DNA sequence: TGTGCCAGTAGCGAGGGAGTGGGCTATGGCTACACCTTC. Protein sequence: CASSEGVGYGYTF.